A selection of T cell receptor beta chains follows, all from one sample in a study of shared clonotypes between healthy human individuals. Only in-frame clones appear in the TCRdb table, and some are missing; sequencing was by immunoSEQ multiplex PCR. In the table there are 700,000 to 950,000 clones, 96% of which are singletons. Material: naive CD8+ T cells sorted from blood. These receptors all come from a man aged 30 to 45 in good health. CDR3s include the opening cysteine and the closing phenylalanine or tryptophan. A D gene is named only where the DNA matches it firmly. Some rows mark clone size as missing; the rest say once, few, many or name a class of expanded clone.

CDR3	DNA	length	D	V	J	size
CASSPGGEETQYF	TGTGCCAGCTCACCAGGGGGGGAAGAGACCCAGTACTTC	13	TRBD2	TRBV18	TRBJ2-5	.
CASSPAIPSSGRIYEQYF	TGTGCCAGCAGCCCAGCTATCCCCTCTAGCGGGAGGATCTACGAGCAGTACTTC	18	TRBD2	TRBV7-9	TRBJ2-7	.
CASSYSGRSGQETQYF	TGTGCCAGCAGTTATAGCGGGAGGTCGGGACAAGAGACCCAGTACTTC	16	TRBD2	TRBV6-5	TRBJ2-5	.
CASLHGDPYSNQPQHF	TGTGCCAGCCTACATGGAGACCCCTATAGCAATCAGCCCCAGCATTTT	16	.	TRBV28	TRBJ1-5	.
CASSPGTALRDEQYF	TGCGCCAGCAGCCCCGGGACAGCGCTTCGGGACGAGCAGTACTTC	15	TRBD1	TRBV4-1	TRBJ2-7	.
CASTRPLGLAGGLGEQFF	TGTGCCAGCACTCGACCCCTCGGACTAGCGGGAGGCCTCGGGGAGCAGTTCTTC	18	TRBD2	TRBV28	TRBJ2-1	.
CASSQTSGYGEQYF	TGTGCCAGCAGCCAGACTAGCGGATATGGGGAGCAGTACTTC	14	TRBD2	TRBV9	TRBJ2-7	.
CASSQTRGTNTGELFF	TGCGCCAGCAGCCAAACACGGGGTACGAACACCGGGGAGCTGTTTTTT	16	.	TRBV4-1	TRBJ2-2	once
CASRAGTDSNQPQHF	TGTGCCAGCAGGGCCGGGACGGATAGCAATCAGCCCCAGCATTTT	15	.	TRBV6-1	TRBJ1-5	once
CASSLRTAASTDTQYF	TGTGCCAGCAGCTTACGTACAGCAGCTAGCACAGATACGCAGTATTTT	16	.	TRBV7-9	TRBJ2-3	.
CAARQVYDYGYTF	TGTGCCGCCAGACAGGTTTACGACTATGGCTACACCTTC	13	.	TRBV7-6	TRBJ1-2	once
CAWTAGTGGHEQYF	TGTGCCTGGACCGCCGGGACAGGGGGTCACGAGCAGTACTTC	14	TRBD1	TRBV30	TRBJ2-7	.
CARGLVNTGELFF	TGTGCCAGGGGACTCGTGAACACCGGGGAGCTGTTTTTT	13	.	TRBV2	TRBJ2-2	.
CASSLKGEGPTSEQFF	TGTGCCAGCAGCTTAAAAGGGGAGGGTCCTACAAGTGAGCAGTTCTTC	16	TRBD2	TRBV11-2	TRBJ2-1	.
CASSEDALYNEQFF	TGTGCCAGTAGTGAGGACGCCCTCTACAATGAGCAGTTCTTC	14	.	TRBV19	TRBJ2-1	.
CASSQDGRLNQPQHF	TGCGCCAGCAGCCAAGACGGCCGGCTCAATCAGCCCCAGCATTTT	15	.	TRBV4-3	TRBJ1-5	.
CASSLASGVDEQFF	TGTGCCAGCAGCTTAGCATCAGGGGTAGATGAGCAGTTCTTC	14	.	TRBV7-6	TRBJ2-1	once
CASSHDSVNYGYTF	TGTGCCAGCAGCCACGACTCGGTTAACTATGGCTACACCTTC	14	.	TRBV14	TRBJ1-2	.
CSVPRGWQETQYF	TGCAGCGTACCCCGGGGATGGCAAGAGACCCAGTACTTC	13	.	TRBV29-1	TRBJ2-5	.
CASSLEGTSGSFYNEQFF	TGTGCCAGCAGCTTGGAAGGGACTAGCGGCTCCTTCTACAATGAGCAGTTCTTC	18	TRBD2	TRBV5-6	TRBJ2-1	.
CASSQETGLAEGHNEQFF	TGCGCCAGCAGCCAAGAAACGGGACTAGCGGAGGGACACAATGAGCAGTTCTTC	18	TRBD2	TRBV4-1	TRBJ2-1	.
CASSLGTDNEQFF	TGCGCCAGCAGCTTGGGCACCGACAATGAGCAGTTCTTC	13	.	TRBV5-1	TRBJ2-1	.
CASSISLSNQLQHF	TGTGCCAGTAGTATCTCTCTTAGCAATCAGCTCCAGCATTTT	14	.	TRBV19	TRBJ1-5	.
CASSPSGYEQYF	TGTGCCAGCAGCCCCTCGGGTTACGAGCAGTACTTC	12	.	TRBV9	TRBJ2-7	once
CASSQGTTAHGETQYF	TGCGCCAGCAGCCAAGGGACGACAGCCCATGGGGAGACCCAGTACTTC	16	.	TRBV4-1	TRBJ2-5	.
CASSGTSGNTGELFF	TGTGCCAGCAGCGGTACTAGTGGCAACACCGGGGAGCTGTTTTTT	15	.	TRBV5-4	TRBJ2-2	.
CASSSPGTGDYEQYF	TGTGCCAGCAGCTCGCCCGGGACAGGGGACTACGAGCAGTACTTC	15	TRBD1	TRBV5-6	TRBJ2-7	.
CASSSPAGPGTGTLDNEQFF	TGTGCCAGCAGCTCCCCCGCGGGGCCCGGGACAGGGACCCTCGACAATGAGCAGTTCTTC	20	TRBD1	TRBV9	TRBJ2-1	.
CASSLRQRVSGNTIYF	TGTGCCAGCAGCTTACGGCAGAGAGTCTCTGGAAACACCATATATTTT	16	.	TRBV11-2	TRBJ1-3	.
CASSLMRANTGELFF	TGTGCCAGCAGTTTGATGAGGGCGAACACCGGGGAGCTGTTTTTT	15	.	TRBV28	TRBJ2-2	once
CASSYGIEAFF	TGTGCCAGCAGTTATGGAATTGAAGCTTTCTTT	11	.	TRBV6-5	TRBJ1-1	.
CASSERTGGSPSYNEQFF	TGTGCCAGCAGTGAACGGACAGGGGGGTCCCCATCCTACAATGAGCAGTTCTTC	18	TRBD1	TRBV2	TRBJ2-1	.
CASIGWGAFSRRNTEAFF	TGTGCCAGCATCGGATGGGGAGCGTTTAGCAGGAGGAACACTGAAGCTTTCTTT	18	.	TRBV2	TRBJ1-1	.
CASSNRGGPRDTQYF	TGCGCCAGCAGCAACAGGGGCGGCCCCAGGGATACGCAGTATTTT	15	TRBD1	TRBV5-1	TRBJ2-3	.
CASSQFPSGSHTDTQYF	TGCGCCAGCAGCCAGTTTCCTAGCGGAAGTCACACAGATACGCAGTATTTT	17	TRBD2	TRBV4-3	TRBJ2-3	once
CASSQGLLDYEQYF	TGTGCCAGCAGTCAAGGACTCCTGGACTACGAGCAGTACTTC	14	.	TRBV7-2	TRBJ2-7	.
CASSTSGNSYNEQFF	TGTGCCAGCAGCACTAGCGGGAACTCCTACAATGAGCAGTTCTTC	15	TRBD2	TRBV7-8	TRBJ2-1	.
CASKGTSLNTEAFF	TGTGCCAGCAAAGGGACATCGCTTAACACTGAAGCTTTCTTT	14	.	TRBV2	TRBJ1-1	few
CASNSRASGSSYNEQFF	TGCGCCAGCAACAGCAGGGCTAGCGGGAGCTCCTACAATGAGCAGTTCTTC	17	TRBD2	TRBV4-1	TRBJ2-1	.
CASSPDNRTGSYEQYF	TGTGCCAGCTCACCAGACAACAGGACAGGGTCCTACGAGCAGTACTTC	16	TRBD1	TRBV18	TRBJ2-7	.
CASSLYPSSGSYEQYF	TGTGCCAGCAGCCTATACCCGTCTAGCGGGAGTTACGAGCAGTACTTC	16	TRBD2	TRBV7-3	TRBJ2-7	.
CASGSTSGTDTQYF	TGCGCCAGCGGCTCGACTAGCGGGACAGATACGCAGTATTTT	14	TRBD2	TRBV5-1	TRBJ2-3	.
CASSYSRPGYEQYF	TGTGCCAGCAGTTACTCGAGGCCAGGCTACGAGCAGTACTTC	14	.	TRBV6-5	TRBJ2-7	.
CASSLEPLETQYF	TGCGCCAGCAGCTTGGAACCTCTGGAGACCCAGTACTTC	13	.	TRBV5-1	TRBJ2-5	.
CASSLRDNSNTEAFF	TGTGCCAGCAGTTTAAGGGATAACTCGAACACTGAAGCTTTCTTT	15	.	TRBV28	TRBJ1-1	.
CASMGGYEQYF	TGTGCCAGCATGGGTGGGTACGAGCAGTACTTC	11	.	TRBV27	TRBJ2-7	.
CASSANTEAFF	TGTGCCAGCAGCGCGAACACTGAAGCTTTCTTT	11	.	TRBV13	TRBJ1-1	.
CASSLGRVGNTEAFF	TGTGCCAGCAGCTTAGGGAGGGTTGGGAACACTGAAGCTTTCTTT	15	.	TRBV11-2	TRBJ1-1	.
CSLRLATYNEQFF	TGCAGCCTACGACTAGCGACCTACAATGAGCAGTTCTTC	13	TRBD2	TRBV29-1	TRBJ2-1	.
CSVPTSAISHNEQFF	TGCAGCGTGCCGACTAGCGCAATCTCTCACAATGAGCAGTTCTTC	15	TRBD2	TRBV29-1	TRBJ2-1	.
CASSNRDRGQPQHF	TGTGCCAGCAGTAACCGGGACAGGGGCCAGCCCCAGCATTTT	14	TRBD1	TRBV2	TRBJ1-5	.
CASRGADRSFF	TGTGCCAGCCGTGGGGCGGACCGCTCATTCTTC	11	.	TRBV6-1	TRBJ2-7	.
CASSQTTGISYEQYF	TGCGCCAGCAGCCAGACGACAGGTATCTCCTACGAGCAGTACTTC	15	.	TRBV4-1	TRBJ2-7	.